This T cell receptor (beta chain) came from a study of T cells after posttransplantation cyclophosphamide (dated by TCRdb to the mid-2010s). With respect to the entire study: Using TRB sequencing, the study followed how the T cell repertoire rebuilt after myeloablative bone marrow transplantation with posttransplantation cyclophosphamide given as GVHD prophylaxis. Up to roughly 3 additional blood samples from 2 to 5.2 years after transplant were also TRB-sequenced in 3 patients, as was pretransplant blood from a handful of patients. TRA and TRB clonality were tightly correlated in 9 or 10 samples, so subsequent TCR analyses focused on TRB only. Blood from every one of the 30 to 35 PTCy patients who had 1-year posttransplant specimens underwent TRB sequencing. Antigen receptor sequencing was done on samples from roughly 35 PTCy-treated patients and from approximately 17 related bone marrow donors of those patients. Public TRB sequences were checked against a database of over 3,600 sequences associated with responses to pathogens, tumor antigens, self-antigens and alloantigens. What the study reported, not specific to this receptor: The TRB repertoires of T cells infiltrating skin or GI tract showed only limited overlap with the TRB repertoires of T cells in blood. Across the 35 to 55 patients, TRB clonality was highly associated with recipient CMV seropositivity and CMV reactivation, and diversity with PTCy was similar to that in the CNI/methotrexate controls. At 1-2 months, donor-recipient similarity was low but rose over the first year, and the later blood repertoires were often dominated by donor CD8+ memory clones.

Peripheral blood samples were provided by related bone marrow donors on the day of marrow donation. Peripheral blood and bone marrow mononuclear cells were isolated by Ficoll-Hypaque density centrifugation and cryopreserved. V ends up 2 bases short and J 3 bases short, with an unmatched junction base count of 3. There are 14 amino acids in the CDR3, from cysteine to phenylalanine inclusive. Only the CDR3 DNA stays, 42 bases, in frame from base 1. In the germline V gene, CDR1 corresponds to SGHTA and CDR2 to FQGNSA. The sample holds many counts of this clone. The antigen it binds to is not known. The input lacks base qualities; no much larger clone sits a single base away. TRB sequencing used genomic DNA with the immunoSEQ assay at survey resolution or the hsTCRB kit. On the study's bioinformatics: The immunoSEQ software was used for initial read processing, and the LymphoSeq R package was used for repertoire analyses. Clonality was computed as 1 minus normalized Shannon entropy, and a Gini coefficient was also calculated for each TRB dataset. To infer phenotypes in unsorted samples, TRB sequences from sorted subsets of the recipient or donor were mapped onto unsorted samples from the same recipient. TCRdb limited this immuneACCESS table to in-frame rearrangements with V and J called. A share of clones is missing; checked studies link under half to unresolved V genes, and the rest is unexplained. V, J and clone size are taken as reported in that table, and D and trimming were inferred from the DNA itself. The table records about 24,000 clones for this sample, and not one of them appears only once. The ten largest clones capture 4.4% of the sample.

The V and J genes are TRBV7-2 and TRBJ2-5, and 7 junctional nucleotides match TRBD1. Sequenced material: PBMCs. The TCR sequence derives from a woman aged 50 to 60 in good health, CMV-negative, and a related stem cell transplant donor. The CDR3 has the sequence CASSLRDREETQYF. In nucleotide form, the sequence is TGTGCCAGCAGCTTACGAGACAGGGAAGAGACCCAGTACTTC.